Following are 28 T cell receptor beta chains from one sample sequenced in a study of CD8 T cells in ankylosing spondylitis. TCRdb re-called the 5' RACE reads through MiXCR, storing one row per CDR3 protein. The table lists 210,000 or so distinct CDR3 sequences, approximately 7.6% of them singletons. Source material: blood, either unsorted or a sorted T cell fraction (not recorded which). These receptors were collected from a female donor with ankylosing spondylitis or in good health (not recorded which).

This clonotype showed up many times. The chain recombines TRBV20-1 with TRBJ2-1, with 10 positions matching TRBD2. Losses at the gene ends were 5 bases for V and 6 bases for J; bases not matched to a gene: 10. This CDR3 region has 15 residues. Germline assignment: CDR1 DFQATT and CDR2 SNEGSKA (reference sequence). The CDR3 spells CSAGAQGLALNEQFF. In DNA, the CDR3 is TGCAGTGCTGGTGCCCAGGGACTAGCGCTCAATGAGCAGTTCTTC.

This clonotype was seen a few times. J is TRBJ2-6 and V is TRBV5-1; possibly TRBD1 or TRBD2 for D (5 bases each). The CDR3 loop spans 17 amino acids. The germline V gene has CDR1 SGHRS and CDR2 YFSETQ. V shed 0 bases and J shed 0 bases, with 10 bases lying between them. In nucleotides, the CDR3 is TGCGCCAGCAGCTTGGTGGGGACCCACTCTGGGGCCAACGTCCTGACTTTC. Amino acid sequence: CASSLVGTHSGANVLTF.

A note on this clonotype: A much larger clone differs by one base, so this may be a read error. V is TRBV6-1 and J is TRBJ2-1; D possibly matches TRBD1 or TRBD2 (5 bases each). Deletions cut 10 bases from V and 8 bases from J, with 21 bases between. Germline lookup yields CDR1 MNHNS and CDR2 SASEGT. The CDR3 extends over 14 amino acids. In DNA, the CDR3 is TGTGCCAACACCTACGGGGCAGGTTTTTATGAGCAGTTCTTC. Translating it yields CANTYGAGFYEQFF.

This clonotype was recorded at least ten times. This chain links TRBV7-2 with TRBJ2-1; D is unresolved. Deletions cut 1 base from V and 6 bases from J, with 7 bases between. This CDR3 spans 13 amino acids. CDR1 and CDR2 from the germline V gene are SGHTA and FQGNSA. In DNA, the CDR3 is TGTGCCAGCAGCTTAGGGGGTATCAATGAGCAGTTCTTC. Amino acids: CASSLGGINEQFF.

The V gene is TRBV3-1, the J gene TRBJ1-4; maybe TRBD1 (6 bases). Per the germline V gene, CDR1 is LGHDT and CDR2 is YNNKEL (reference sequence). The CDR3 consists of 17 residues. The germline V and J ends were trimmed by 4 bases and 6 bases, with 21 bases remaining between them. CDR3 sequence reads: CASSRIPGAARYEKLFF. The CDR3 nucleotides are TGTGCCAGCAGCCGAATCCCAGGGGCAGCCCGGTATGAAAAACTGTTTTTT.

This clonotype occurred a few times. Germline is not matched at one junction end, which may reflect a read error. The chain combines TRBV20-1 with TRBJ2-7; TRBD1 matches at 7 bases. Germline lookup yields CDR1 DFQATT and CDR2 SNEGSKA (reference sequence). The CDR3 has 15 residues. CDR3 DNA: TGCTGTGCTGCCCAATCGACAGGGCTCAACTACGAGCAGTACTTC. Translated: CCAAQSTGLNYEQYF.

The sample holds many counts of this clonotype. The V gene is TRBV7-8, the J gene TRBJ1-1; TRBD1 is a possible D gene (5 bases). CDR1 is SGHVS and CDR2 is FQNEAQ in the germline V gene. Between the trimmed V and J ends, which lost 0 bases and 0 bases, there was a span of 5 bases. The CDR3 consists of 14 residues. DNA for the CDR3: TGTGCCAGCAGCTTAGCGACAGTGAACACTGAAGCTTTCTTT. Its protein product is CASSLATVNTEAFF.

This clonotype occurred many times. V usage is TRBV10-3 and J usage is TRBJ2-7; TRBD2 matches at 7 bases. Germline loops: CDR1 ENHRY, CDR2 SYGVKD. The CDR3 extends over 14 amino acids. V gave up 4 bases and J gave up 4 bases; unmatched junction bases: 7. The CDR3 sequence: CAISGTSGTYEQYF. The CDR3 DNA follows: TGTGCCATCAGTGGAACAAGCGGGACGTACGAGCAGTACTTC.

This clonotype has a count of ten or more. J is TRBJ2-5 and V is TRBV7-7, with 9 bases aligning to TRBD2. There are 15 residues in the CDR3. The V and J ends lost 8 bases and 4 bases, in that order; junction bases with no gene match: 11. In germline, CDR1 is SSHAT, CDR2 FNYEAQ (reference sequence). The chain's CDR3 is CASGLGVAGVETQYF. CDR3 nucleotide sequence: TGTGCCAGCGGACTCGGGGTAGCGGGGGTAGAGACCCAGTACTTC.

Concerning this clonotype itself: The junction differs from germline at one of its ends, possibly a read error. This rearrangement joins TRBV20-1 to TRBJ2-3; 10 nucleotides line up with TRBD2. Looked up from germline, CDR1 is DFQATT and CDR2 is SNEGSKA (reference sequence). This CDR3 is 21 amino acids long. CDR3 amino acids: CCARGRASGRPTTRSTDTQYF. CDR3 sequence (DNA): TGCTGTGCTAGAGGTCGGGCTAGCGGGAGACCTACGACGCGCAGCACAGATACGCAGTATTTT.

This clonotype was recorded at least ten times. The chain uses TRBV12-3 or TRBV12-4 and TRBJ2-1, with 7 nucleotides matching TRBD2. V was pared by 6 bases and J by 8 bases, with 10 bases of the junction left unmatched. CDR3 length: 14 amino acids. The CDR3 coding sequence is TGTGCCAGCAGCCCAACTAGCGCTAGTGATGAGCAGTTCTTC. Protein: CASSPTSASDEQFF.

This clonotype was observed many times. The chain links TRBV5-1 to TRBJ2-2; D remains ambiguous. The V end was cut by 5 bases, the J end by 2 bases, with 1 base between. This CDR3 spans 11 amino acids. Germline V gene sequence: CDR1 SGHRS, CDR2 YFSETQ. CDR3 in amino acids: CASRNTGELFF. The CDR3 bases are TGCGCCAGCAGAAACACCGGGGAGCTGTTTTTT.

This clonotype was picked up many times. The chain joins TRBV29-1 to TRBJ2-1; no clear D gene. CDR3 size: 15 residues. Between the trimmed V and J ends, which lost 4 bases and 0 bases, there was a span of 13 bases. Germline CDR1 reads SQVTM; CDR2 reads ANQGSEA. This CDR3 reads CSVVLGQSSYNEQFF. In DNA, the CDR3 is TGCAGCGTTGTCTTGGGTCAGAGCTCCTACAATGAGCAGTTCTTC.

This clonotype has at least ten counts. This chain uses TRBV27 with TRBJ1-5, with a tentative D call TRBD1 (6 bases). V was shortened by 10 bases and J by 4 bases, with 17 bases between the two germline ends. CDR1 and CDR2 (germline): MNHEY, SMNVEV (reference sequence). This CDR3 region has 14 residues. The DNA for the CDR3 is TGTGCCAATGGACGGGACATACTTAATCAGCCCCAGCATTTT. Encoded protein: CANGRDILNQPQHF.

This clonotype was found many times. The chain couples TRBV29-1 to TRBJ1-2; 9 nucleotides line up with TRBD1. Unmatched junction bases numbered 8, after V lost 5 bases and J lost 4 bases. The germline CDR1 and CDR2 sequences are SQVTM and ANQGSEA. CDR3 size: 14 residues. Here the CDR3 DNA reads TGCAGCGTTCCGACAGGGGGTTATGGCTATGGCTACACCTTC. Amino acids: CSVPTGGYGYGYTF.

This clonotype has at least ten counts. The genes are TRBV20-1 and TRBJ2-7, with 7 bases that match TRBD2. The CDR3 sequence is 16 residues long. Germline V gene data show CDR1 as DFQATT and CDR2 as SNEGSKA (reference sequence). V shed 3 bases and J 2 bases; nucleotides not matched to a gene: 13. For the CDR3, the DNA is TGCAGTGCTAGGATGGCGGGAGACGTGAAAACCTACGAGCAGTACTTC. The encoded protein is CSARMAGDVKTYEQYF.

This clonotype has at least ten counts. This chain connects TRBV20-1 to TRBJ2-5; no definite D call. V lost 5 bases to trimming and J lost 5 bases, with 18 bases between them. The germline V gene has CDR1 DFQATT and CDR2 SNEGSKA (reference sequence). The CDR3 loop spans 14 amino acids. Here the CDR3 reads CSAHPKRVGETQYF. In DNA, the CDR3 is TGCAGTGCTCACCCCAAACGGGTCGGGGAGACCCAGTACTTC.

This clonotype has just a few counts. V usage is TRBV20-1 and J usage is TRBJ2-3; 10 nucleotides line up with TRBD2. The germline gives CDR1 DFQATT, CDR2 SNEGSKA (reference sequence). V lost 6 bases to trimming and J lost 4 bases; unmatched junction nucleotides: 7. This CDR3 is 14 amino acids long. CDR3 sequence reads: CSAVAGGAADTQYF. The CDR3, as DNA: TGCAGTGCCGTAGCGGGAGGAGCGGCAGATACGCAGTATTTT.

This clonotype occurred many times. V is TRBV12-3 or TRBV12-4 and J is TRBJ2-3, with TRBD1 identical over 9 bases. This CDR3 is built from 15 residues. The trim removed 7 bases at V and 5 bases at J, leaving 10 bases unmatched. CDR3 coding DNA: TGTGCCAGCATGGGTGGGACAGGGAGGGTAGATACGCAGTATTTT. Amino acids: CASMGGTGRVDTQYF.

The table lists this clonotype with many counts. The V and J genes are TRBV7-2 and TRBJ2-5; D gene uncertain. Germline loops: CDR1 SGHTA, CDR2 FQGNSA. The length of the CDR3 is 11 residues. V lost 4 bases and J lost 5, with 5 bases in between. CDR3 DNA sequence: TGTGCCAGCAGCTCAGCGGAGACCCAGTACTTC. As protein: CASSSAETQYF.

This clonotype was seen only a few times. The chain has TRBV4-2 and TRBJ1-5, with D possibly matching TRBD1 (6 bases). This CDR3 has 16 residues. Germline lookup yields CDR1 LGHNA and CDR2 YNFKEQ. V gave up 1 base and J gave up 6 bases, with 16 bases separating them. The CDR3 loop is CASSQGPAGGAQPQHF. The CDR3 nucleotides are TGTGCCAGCAGCCAAGGACCCGCGGGGGGGGCTCAGCCCCAGCATTTT.

This clonotype was detected many times. V is TRBV5-5 and J is TRBJ2-7; D gene unclear. Trimming removed 1 base at V and 6 bases at J, with 11 bases between. CDR1 and CDR2 from the germline V gene are SGHKS and YYEKEE (reference sequence). This CDR3 is built from 13 residues. The CDR3 here is CASSLRVQVEQYF. DNA of the CDR3: TGTGCCAGCAGCTTGAGGGTTCAGGTCGAGCAGTACTTC.

This clonotype was detected ten times or more. The rearrangement joins TRBV5-1 to TRBJ2-2; TRBD1 agrees at 8 bases. The CDR3 has 15 amino acids. Germline assignment: CDR1 SGHRS and CDR2 YFSETQ. Trimming removed 2 bases from V and 3 bases from J; junction bases left unmatched: 3. The CDR3 DNA reads as TGCGCCAGCAGCTTAGACAGGGGTGACACCGGGGAGCTGTTTTTT. This sequence encodes CASSLDRGDTGELFF. The full variable domain, in which reference TRBV5-1 and TRBJ2-2 provide the parts outside the CDR3, is KAGVTQTPRYLIKTRGQQVTLSCSPISGHRSVSWYQQTPGQGLQFLFEYFSETQRNKGNFPGRFSGRQFSNSRSEMNVSTLELGDSALYLCASSLDRGDTGELFFGEGSRLTVL.

In this sample, this clonotype turned up many times. The chain employs TRBV12-3 or TRBV12-4 and TRBJ2-7, with D possibly being TRBD2 (6 bases). V shed 2 bases and J shed 4 bases, with 12 bases lying between them. The CDR3 sequence is 14 residues long. CDR3 loop: CASSLLAEGYEQYF. CDR3 sequence (DNA): TGTGCCAGCAGTTTATTAGCGGAGGGATACGAGCAGTACTTC.

About this clonotype: This clone may be a read error of a much larger clone one base away. The chain couples TRBV5-6 to TRBJ2-3, with 12 bases fitting TRBD1. The CDR3 length is 13 residues. The germline V gene encodes CDR1 SGHDT and CDR2 YYEEEE. V shed 8 bases, J shed 6 bases, and the junction held 4 bases outside the gene matches. The CDR3 loop is CARGTGGRDTQYF. The DNA of the CDR3 is TGTGCCAGGGGGACAGGGGGCCGGGATACGCAGTATTTT.

To note about this clonotype: One base away lies a much larger clone, so this may be a sequencing read error. The V gene is TRBV6-2 or TRBV6-3, the J gene TRBJ1-5; no reliable D call. The CDR3 has 13 amino acids. Germline values: CDR1 MNHEY, CDR2 SVGEGT. The DNA of the CDR3 is TGTGCCGGCAGCCATAACGGACATCAGCCCCAGCATTTT. Protein product: CAGSHNGHQPQHF.

The rearrangement links TRBV5-1 to TRBJ2-1, with 13 bases matching TRBD2. The CDR3 is 14 amino acids. Germline CDR1 SGHRS, CDR2 YFSETQ. V lost 3 bases, J lost 9 bases, and 3 bases stayed unmatched. The CDR3 loop is CASSWTSGSGEQFF. CDR3 nucleotides: TGCGCCAGCAGCTGGACTAGCGGGAGTGGTGAGCAGTTCTTC.

This clonotype was seen at least ten times. This chain joins TRBV20-1 and TRBJ2-3; D ambiguous. The CDR3 is 13 residues long. The ends were cut back, 6 bases at V and 4 bases at J, with 14 bases in the middle. Germline CDR1 reads DFQATT; CDR2 reads SNEGSKA (reference sequence). CDR3 bases: TGCAGTGCCTCCCGGACGGTGGCAGATACGCAGTATTTT. It codes for CSASRTVADTQYF.